This paragraph reports one T cell receptor beta chain. Its antigen is currently unknown. The sample belongs to a study of identical twins. Broader study findings: Models underestimated out-of-frame TCR alpha sharing in monozygotic twins. Donors were not followed over many years; analysis was cross-sectional. Potential partial confounding of zero-insertion analyses by invariant MAIT and iNKT cells was noted.

The germline V gene encodes CDR1 SGHRS and CDR2 YFSETQ. Trimming shortened V by 5 bases and J by 0 bases, and 17 bases separated the two germline ends. The CDR3 length is 17 residues. Template switching supplied a universal primer site; unique molecular identifiers were carried on the cDNA. MiXCR, applied by TCRdb to the 5' RACE reads, yields one record per CDR3 protein. This table holds 500,000 to 650,000 distinct CDR3 sequences, around 20% found once. A further study also used this sample, focusing on yellow fever vaccine responses in identical twins.

Material for sequencing was CD4+ T cells sorted from blood. This receptor was taken from a woman between 18 and 29 years old in good health. The chain uses TRBV5-1 and TRBJ2-2; perhaps D is TRBD1 or TRBD2 (5 bases each). The CDR3 is CASSQRGSDPNTGELFF. The CDR3 DNA reads as TGCGCCAGCAGTCAGAGGGGCTCGGATCCGAACACCGGGGAGCTGTTTTTT. The complete variable domain, with remaining parts taken from reference TRBV5-1 and TRBJ2-2, reads KAGVTQTPRYLIKTRGQQVTLSCSPISGHRSVSWYQQTPGQGLQFLFEYFSETQRNKGNFPGRFSGRQFSNSRSEMNVSTLELGDSALYLCASSQRGSDPNTGELFFGEGSRLTVL.